The clone carrying this T cell receptor (beta chain) has just one count. Per the germline V gene, CDR1 is MDHEN and CDR2 is SYDVKM. The CDR3 extends over 18 amino acids. Trimming took 3 bases from V and 0 from J, leaving 19 bases between them. Clones were sequenced by immunoSEQ multiplex PCR, and TCRdb holds only the in-frame ones, with some missing. The sample lists approximately 58,000 clones; around nine tenths were seen once. These data come from a study of cytomegalovirus exposure and HLA in healthy donors. This sequence originates from a woman in her thirties in good health and CMV-seronegative. Sequenced: PBMCs. The rearrangement links TRBV28 to TRBJ2-3; perhaps TRBD2 as D (6 bases). Here the CDR3 reads CASSFPLALARSTDTQYF. Written as DNA, the CDR3 is TGTGCCAGCAGTTTCCCCCTCGCCCTAGCGCGTAGCACAGATACGCAGTATTTT. Based on the CDR3 plus reference TRBV28 and TRBJ2-3, the full variable domain is DVKVTQSSRYLVKRTGEKVFLECVQDMDHENMFWYRQDPGLGLRLIYFSYDVKMKEKGDIPEGYSVSREKKERFSLILESASTNQTSMYLCASSFPLALARSTDTQYFGPGTRLTVL.